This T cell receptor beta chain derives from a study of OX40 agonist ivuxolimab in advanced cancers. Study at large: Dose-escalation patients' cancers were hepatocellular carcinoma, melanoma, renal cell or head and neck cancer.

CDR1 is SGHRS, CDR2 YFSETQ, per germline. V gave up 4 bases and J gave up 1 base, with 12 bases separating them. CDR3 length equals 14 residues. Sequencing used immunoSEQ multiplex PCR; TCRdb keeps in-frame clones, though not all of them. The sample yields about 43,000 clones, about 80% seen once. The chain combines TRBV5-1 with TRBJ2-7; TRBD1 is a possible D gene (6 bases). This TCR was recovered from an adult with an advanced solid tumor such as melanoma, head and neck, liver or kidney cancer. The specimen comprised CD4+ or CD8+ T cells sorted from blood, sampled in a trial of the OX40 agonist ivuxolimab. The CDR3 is CASSPGTPSYEQYF. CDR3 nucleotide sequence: TGCGCCAGCAGCCCCGGGACACCTTCCTACGAGCAGTACTTC.